These 6 T cell receptor beta chains were all obtained from the same sample, sequenced in a study of cytomegalovirus exposure and HLA in healthy donors. Primers included in the PCR were 60 Vbeta and 13 Jbeta primers. Data came from immunoSEQ multiplex PCR; TCRdb stores just in-frame clones and leaves some out. Among 150,000 to 200,000 clones listed, around two thirds were seen once. Sequenced material: PBMCs. The source is a man aged 45-65 years in good health and CMV-seronegative.

The chain uses TRBV6-1 and TRBJ2-6; possible D gene TRBD1, 6 bases. CDR1 and CDR2 (germline): MNHNS, SASEGT. V lost 5 bases and J 3 bases, leaving 8 bases between the germline ends. CDR3 length: 14 amino acids. As DNA, the CDR3 is TGTGCCAGCAGTAGGGGGATTGGGGCCAACGTCCTGACTTTC. Its translation: CASSRGIGANVLTF.

The gene calls are TRBV11-3 and TRBJ2-1, with TRBD2 as a possible D gene (6 bases). The V end lost 1 base, the J end lost 2 bases, and 9 bases lay between the germline ends. The CDR3 runs to 15 residues. Per germline, CDR1 SGHNT and CDR2 YENEEA. CDR3 in amino acids: CASSLGGGTYNEQFF. The CDR3 coding sequence is TGTGCCAGCAGCTTAGGGGGCGGGACCTACAATGAGCAGTTCTTC.

This clone was counted a few times. J is TRBJ2-5 and V is TRBV5-4; 11 bases match TRBD2. Germline V lookup: CDR1 SGHNT, CDR2 YYREEE (reference sequence). V lost 0 bases to trimming and J lost 5 bases; unmatched junction nucleotides: 3. CDR3 length equals 15 residues. As DNA, the CDR3 is TGTGCCAGCAGCTTGGCGGCTAGCGGGGGGGAGACCCAGTACTTC. Translating gives CASSLAASGGETQYF.

The chain carries TRBV29-1 and TRBJ2-7; the match to TRBD1 covers 10 bases. The junction had 4 bases not matched to a gene; V was cut back by 7 bases and J by 7 bases. Germline assignment: CDR1 SQVTM and CDR2 ANQGSEA. The CDR3 length is 11 residues. The CDR3 coding sequence is TGCAGCGGCCGGGACAGGGGTGAGCAGTACTTC. It codes for CSGRDRGEQYF.

The V and J genes are TRBV4-1 and TRBJ1-2, with 7 nucleotides matching TRBD1. The CDR3 has 17 residues. CDR1 is MGHRA, CDR2 YSYEKL, per germline. J lost 4 bases, V lost 1 base, and 12 bases had no gene match. The CDR3: CASSQANPYQGGYGYTF. The CDR3 nucleotides are TGCGCCAGCAGCCAAGCGAATCCATACCAGGGGGGCTATGGCTACACCTTC.

This clone was picked up one time. The chain has TRBV2 and TRBJ1-1, with a possible D match to TRBD1 (6 bases). The V gene's germline CDR1 is SNHLY and CDR2 FYNNEI. V dropped 3 bases and J dropped 2 bases, with 10 bases sitting between them. The length of the CDR3 is 14 residues. This chain's CDR3 is CASSETGPNTEAFF. The CDR3 nucleotides read TGTGCCAGCAGTGAGACAGGCCCCAACACTGAAGCTTTCTTT. Based on the CDR3 plus reference TRBV2 and TRBJ1-1, the full variable domain is EPEVTQTPSHQVTQMGQEVILRCVPISNHLYFYWYRQILGQKVEFLVSFYNNEISEKSEIFDDQFSVERPDGSNFTLKIRSTKLEDSAMYFCASSETGPNTEAFFGQGTRLTVV.